This T cell receptor beta chain was recorded in a study of blood T cell repertoires in COVID-19. This CDR3 contains 15 residues. CDR1 is MNHEY, CDR2 SMNVEV, per germline (reference sequence). The V and J ends lost 4 bases and 4 bases, in that order; junction bases with no gene match: 9. The assay was immunoSEQ multiplex PCR, and TCRdb's table has in-frame clones only and misses some. The repertoire holds 140,000 or so clones, with more than 70% as singletons. The clonotype was recovered from a woman aged 50 to 65 with acute or convalescent COVID-19. The sequencing input was peripheral blood. The chain links TRBV27 to TRBJ2-7; TRBD1 agrees at 8 bases. The DNA for the CDR3 is TGTGCCAGCAGTTCCTTAGGACAGGGATCGTACGAGCAGTACTTC. It specifies CASSSLGQGSYEQYF.